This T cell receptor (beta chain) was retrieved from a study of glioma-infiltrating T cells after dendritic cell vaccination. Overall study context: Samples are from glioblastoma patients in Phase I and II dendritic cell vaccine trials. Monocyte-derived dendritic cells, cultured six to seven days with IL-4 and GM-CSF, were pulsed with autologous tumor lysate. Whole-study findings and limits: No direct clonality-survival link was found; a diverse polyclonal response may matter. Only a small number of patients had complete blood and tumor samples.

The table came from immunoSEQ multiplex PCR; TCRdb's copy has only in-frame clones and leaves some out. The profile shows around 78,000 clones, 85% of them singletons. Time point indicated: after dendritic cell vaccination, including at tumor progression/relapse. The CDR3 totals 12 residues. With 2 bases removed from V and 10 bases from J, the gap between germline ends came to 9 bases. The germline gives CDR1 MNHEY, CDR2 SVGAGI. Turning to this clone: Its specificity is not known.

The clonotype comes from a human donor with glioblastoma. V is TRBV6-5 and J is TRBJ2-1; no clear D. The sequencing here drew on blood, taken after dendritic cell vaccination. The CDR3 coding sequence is TGTGCCAGCAGTTACCACAGTGGAGAGCAGTTCTTC. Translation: CASSYHSGEQFF.